One and the same sample provided the 26 T cell receptor beta chains below, sequenced in a study of shared clonotypes between healthy human individuals. Profiling relied on immunoSEQ multiplex PCR, and the TCRdb table lists in-frame clones only, not all of them. The sample consists of about 2,500,000 clones, over 85% of them appearing once. Specimen: naive CD4+ T cells sorted from blood. Documented subset: CD45RA+ positively selected. The source is a man between 18 and 35 years old in good health.

In its sample, this clone was seen once. CDR3 loop: CASPSGGVEKLFF. CDR3 bases: TGTGCCAGCCCTTCGGGCGGGGTCGAAAAACTGTTTTTT. V gene TRBV27 combines with J gene TRBJ1-4; D call uncertain. CDR1 MNHEY and CDR2 SMNVEV come from the germline V gene (reference sequence). V gave up 8 bases and J gave up 8 bases, with 15 bases separating them. This CDR3 contains 13 residues.

The chain couples TRBV5-1 to TRBJ1-2; tentative D call: TRBD1 (6 bases). The length of the CDR3 is 16 residues. The V and J ends lost 4 bases and 1 base respectively, with 17 bases between them. CDR1 and CDR2 (germline): SGHRS, YFSETQ. Written as DNA, the CDR3 is TGCGCCAGCAGCCAAATGACAGGCCTTTTTAACTATGGCTACACCTTC. Translating it yields CASSQMTGLFNYGYTF.

The V call is TRBV7-6, the J call TRBJ2-2; no definite D call. The CDR3 has 13 residues. The ends were cut back, 4 bases at V and 0 bases at J, with 3 bases in the middle. Germline CDR1 is SGHVS and CDR2 is FNYEAQ. Here the CDR3 DNA reads TGTGCCAGCAGCTCAACGAACACCGGGGAGCTGTTTTTT. It is translated as CASSSTNTGELFF.

The chain employs TRBV5-5 and TRBJ2-3; tentative D call: TRBD2 (6 bases). V dropped 5 bases and J dropped 2 bases, with 15 bases sitting between them. Per germline, CDR1 SGHKS and CDR2 YYEKEE (reference sequence). This CDR3 comprises 15 residues. CDR3 sequence: CASSLRDSYTDTQYF. In DNA form, the CDR3 reads TGTGCCAGCAGTTTACGGGACTCTTACACAGATACGCAGTATTTT.

Comments on this clone: Other DNA sequences within the sample encode an identical CDR3. The chain uses TRBV5-1 and TRBJ2-5; 10 bases align to TRBD2. With 1 base clipped from V and 1 base from J, the junction kept 1 base outside the gene matches. Per germline, CDR1 SGHRS and CDR2 YFSETQ. The CDR3 length is 15 residues. CDR3 bases: TGCGCCAGCAGCTTGAGCGGGGGGGCCCAAGAGACCCAGTACTTC. Protein: CASSLSGGAQETQYF.

In DNA form, the CDR3 reads TGTGCCAGCAGCCGGGACAGGGTGACTGAAGCTTTCTTT. It encodes CASSRDRVTEAFF. V gene TRBV5-5 combines with J gene TRBJ1-1, with 9 bases aligning to TRBD1. V trimming: 4 bases; J trimming: 5 bases; junction bases outside the gene matches: 3. Germline V gene data show CDR1 as SGHKS and CDR2 as YYEKEE (reference sequence). There are 13 residues in the CDR3. Filled out from reference TRBV5-5 and TRBJ1-1, the complete variable domain reads DAGVTQSPTHLIKTRGQQVTLRCSPISGHKSVSWYQQVLGQGPQFIFQYYEKEERGRGNFPDRFSARQFPNYSSELNVNALLLGDSALYLCASSRDRVTEAFFGQGTRLTVV.

CDR3 nucleotide sequence: TGTGCCAGCAGTGGGTCCGGCACAGATACGCAGTATTTT. Amino acids: CASSGSGTDTQYF. The V and J genes are TRBV25-1 and TRBJ2-3; D ambiguous. In germline, CDR1 is MGHDK, CDR2 SYGVNS. The CDR3 covers 13 residues. Trimming removed 4 bases from V and 1 base from J, with 6 bases in between.

The chain couples TRBV5-4 to TRBJ2-2; 8 bases map to TRBD1. The germline V gene has CDR1 SGHNT and CDR2 YYREEE (reference sequence). The V gene end was trimmed by 3 bases and the J gene end by 2 bases; junction bases not matched to a gene: 6. The CDR3 sequence is 16 residues long. In DNA form, the CDR3 reads TGTGCCAGCAGCTGGGGACAGGTCGTTAACACCGGGGAGCTGTTTTTT. This sequence encodes CASSWGQVVNTGELFF.

The chain combines TRBV6-5 with TRBJ2-1; 7 nucleotides match TRBD2. V was pared by 4 bases and J by 0 bases, with 6 bases of the junction left unmatched. The CDR3 consists of 16 residues. Germline-derived CDR1 and CDR2 are MNHEY and SVGAGI. The DNA of the CDR3 is TGTGCCAGCAGTTTCAGCGGGGAACTCTCCTACAATGAGCAGTTCTTC. Amino acid sequence: CASSFSGELSYNEQFF.

As concerns this clone: One end of the junction fails to match germline, which may point to a read error. V gene TRBV7-9 combines with J gene TRBJ2-6; D remains unclear. CDR1 is SEHNR, CDR2 FQNEAQ, per germline (reference sequence). The CDR3 length is 18 residues. CDR3 in amino acids: CASSFRAAYIPGANVLTF. CDR3 coding DNA: TGTGCCAGCAGCTTTAGGGCAGCCTATATCCCTGGAGCCAACGTCCTGACTTTC.

This clone came up once. The rearrangement joins TRBV2 to TRBJ2-2, with TRBD1 as a possible D gene (5 bases). CDR3 length: 13 residues. V was clipped by 3 bases and J by 15 bases, with 17 bases between them. Germline V gene data show CDR1 as SNHLY and CDR2 as FYNNEI. CDR3 DNA: TGTGCCAGCAGTGAGGACACCCCAATGTGGTTGTTTTTT. As protein: CASSEDTPMWLFF.

The CDR3, as DNA: TGTGCCAGCAGTCTCATGGGAGTAGAGCAGTTCTTC. This sequence encodes CASSLMGVEQFF. This chain joins TRBV27 and TRBJ2-1; a possible D gene is TRBD2 (5 bases). The CDR3 contains 12 residues. V was clipped by 5 bases and J by 10 bases, with 12 bases between them. Germline assignment: CDR1 MNHEY and CDR2 SMNVEV (reference sequence).

This clone appeared once. The rearrangement joins TRBV10-1 to TRBJ2-7; 15 nucleotides agree with TRBD2. From germline, CDR1 is WNHNN and CDR2 SYGVQD (reference sequence). CDR3 length equals 19 residues. The V and J ends lost 7 bases and 1 base, in that order; junction bases with no gene match: 14. The CDR3 bases are TGCGCCAGCACCTCCCCCGGGACTAGCGGGAGGAAAAGGTCCTACGAGCAGTACTTC. Translating it yields CASTSPGTSGRKRSYEQYF.

The rearrangement joins TRBV30 to TRBJ2-5; tentatively, D is TRBD1 (5 bases). The DNA end is more similar to TRBJ2-7, so the J call may be wrong. CDR1 is GTSNPN, CDR2 SVGIG, per germline (reference sequence). The CDR3 loop spans 15 amino acids. The CDR3, as DNA: TGTGCCTGGAGTGTGGGTGGGGCATTCCCCTACGAGCAGTACTTC. It encodes CAWSVGGAFPYEQYF.

This sequence joins TRBV7-8 and TRBJ2-1; the match to TRBD2 covers 13 bases. Germline V gene data show CDR1 as SGHVS and CDR2 as FQNEAQ. There are 18 residues in the CDR3. With V trimmed by 6 bases and J by 4 bases, 12 bases remained unmatched. CDR3 coding DNA: TGTGCCAGCAGGCAGAACCGACTAGCGGGAGGACAATACAATGAGCAGTTCTTC. Encoded protein: CASRQNRLAGGQYNEQFF.

V and J are TRBV29-1 and TRBJ2-1, with D maybe TRBD1 (5 bases). The ends were cut back, 0 bases at V and 4 bases at J, with 7 bases in the middle. The CDR3 runs to 13 residues. The V gene's germline CDR1 is SQVTM and CDR2 ANQGSEA. The CDR3 DNA reads TGCAGCGTTGAAGATGACAGATACAATGAGCAGTTCTTC. It yields the protein CSVEDDRYNEQFF.

The chain is built from TRBV28 and TRBJ1-3; maybe TRBD1 (6 bases). Between the trimmed V and J ends, which lost 5 bases and 4 bases, there was a span of 15 bases. The CDR3 runs 15 residues. The V gene's germline CDR1 is MDHEN and CDR2 SYDVKM. CDR3 sequence reads: CASSPQGKRGNTIYF. The CDR3 coding sequence is TGTGCCAGCAGTCCCCAGGGGAAGAGAGGAAACACCATATATTTT.

The rearrangement uses TRBV18 and TRBJ1-1; no definite D call. Deletions cut 3 bases from V and 11 bases from J, with 13 bases between. The germline V gene encodes CDR1 KGHSH and CDR2 LQKENI. The CDR3 has 12 amino acids. As DNA, the CDR3 is TGTGCCAGCTCACCCATCGAGGGAGAGGCTTTCTTT. Amino acid sequence: CASSPIEGEAFF.

As for this clone: This CDR3 is also generated by other DNA sequences in the sample. The chain links TRBV18 to TRBJ1-5; tentatively, D is TRBD1 (5 bases). The germline V gene has CDR1 KGHSH and CDR2 LQKENI. The CDR3 contains 15 residues. With 3 bases removed from V and 0 bases from J, the gap between germline ends came to 9 bases. The CDR3 spells CASSPGGDSNQPQHF. DNA for the CDR3: TGTGCCAGCTCACCTGGGGGGGATAGCAATCAGCCCCAGCATTTT.

This chain links TRBV10-3 with TRBJ1-2, with 12 bases matching TRBD1. J was trimmed by 4 bases and V by 4 bases; bases with no gene match: 10. This CDR3 has 17 amino acids. Germline V CDR1 and CDR2: ENHRY, SYGVKD. Written as DNA, the CDR3 is TGTGCCATCAGTGGGCCGGGACAGGGGGCCAGTGGCTATGGCTACACCTTC. It codes for CAISGPGQGASGYGYTF.

The chain carries TRBV5-1 and TRBJ2-3, with TRBD2 matching 7 bases. Germline assignment: CDR1 SGHRS and CDR2 YFSETQ. Trimming removed 2 bases from V and 3 bases from J; junction bases left unmatched: 6. The CDR3 totals 15 residues. CDR3 nucleotide sequence: TGCGCCAGCAGCTTCTCCTTAGCGGGTACAGATACGCAGTATTTT. Protein product: CASSFSLAGTDTQYF.

The chain is built from TRBV5-3 and TRBJ1-5; D uncertain. TRBV5-3 is identified as an open reading frame with a role that is uncertain. This CDR3 comprises 13 residues. The V end lost 4 bases, the J end lost 0 bases, and 5 bases lay between the germline ends. CDR3 bases: TGTGCCAGAAGCGTAAATAGCAATCAGCCCCAGCATTTT. This encodes CARSVNSNQPQHF.

This clone occurred once. A read error may produce the germline difference seen at one junction end. The chain couples TRBV10-1 to TRBJ2-7; 7 positions match TRBD1. The CDR3 runs to 13 residues. Germline V gene lookup returns CDR1 WNHNN and CDR2 SYGVQD (reference sequence). CDR3 loop: CVSSGTASYEQYF. CDR3 DNA sequence: TGCGTCAGCAGTGGGACAGCCTCCTACGAGCAGTACTTC.

Worth noting for this clone: The same CDR3 also results from other DNA sequences found in this sample. This chain connects TRBV5-1 to TRBJ2-3, with 9 bases that match TRBD1. The CDR3 runs to 14 residues. Trimming cost V 2 bases and J 3 bases; bases outside gene matches: 1. Germline loops: CDR1 SGHRS, CDR2 YFSETQ. The CDR3 region has the DNA TGCGCCAGCAGCTTTGGGACAGGGACAGATACGCAGTATTTT. Its protein product is CASSFGTGTDTQYF. Full variable domain (outside the CDR3, taken from reference TRBV5-1 and TRBJ2-3): KAGVTQTPRYLIKTRGQQVTLSCSPISGHRSVSWYQQTPGQGLQFLFEYFSETQRNKGNFPGRFSGRQFSNSRSEMNVSTLELGDSALYLCASSFGTGTDTQYFGPGTRLTVL.

This clone was recorded once. The chain recombines TRBV11-3 with TRBJ2-7, with 8 bases that match TRBD2. The CDR3 has 14 residues. The trim removed 8 bases at V and 4 bases at J, leaving 10 bases unmatched. Germline CDR1 reads SGHNT; CDR2 reads YENEEA. CDR3 amino acids: CASGAGTSEYEQYF. The CDR3 DNA is TGTGCCAGCGGAGCCGGGACTAGTGAATACGAGCAGTACTTC.

CDR3 nucleotide sequence: TGTGCCTGGAGTGTAATAAGGACTAGCGGGTCGAACACCGGGGAGCTGTTTTTT. This codes for CAWSVIRTSGSNTGELFF. The chain joins TRBV30 to TRBJ2-2; 11 nucleotides agree with TRBD2. The V and J ends lost 0 bases and 0 bases, in that order; junction bases with no gene match: 6. This CDR3 is 18 amino acids long. The V gene's germline CDR1 is GTSNPN and CDR2 SVGIG (reference sequence). The full variable domain, completed using reference TRBV30 and TRBJ2-2, is SQTIHQWPATLVQPVGSPLSLECTVEGTSNPNLYWYRQAAGRGLQLLFYSVGIGQISSEVPQNLSASRPQDRQFILSSKKLLLSDSGFYLCAWSVIRTSGSNTGELFFGEGSRLTVL.